A selection of T cell receptor beta chains follows, all from one sample in a study of cytomegalovirus exposure and HLA in healthy donors. TCRdb's copy holds only in-frame clones and misses some; the assay was immunoSEQ multiplex PCR. The table has more than 130,000 clones, approximately 80% seen once. The sample comprised PBMCs. The receptors here all came from a man in his forties or fifties in good health and CMV-seropositive. Both conserved end residues are part of each CDR3. The D gene is left open where the match is weak. Not all rows give a size; the values are once, few, many and, for expanded clones, a class.

>TRBJ2-1|once|TRBD2|TRBV18
CASSPLAGAPIDEQFF
TGTGCCAGCTCACCACTAGCGGGGGCCCCCATAGATGAGCAGTTCTTC
>TRBJ2-1|-|-|TRBV5-8
CASSLARNHEQFF
TGTGCCAGCAGCTTGGCTAGAAACCATGAGCAGTTCTTC
>TRBJ2-7|once|TRBD1|TRBV6-5
CASSYGTGFEQYF
TGTGCCAGCAGTTACGGGACAGGGTTCGAGCAGTACTTC
>TRBJ2-1|-|-|TRBV5-1
CASSIPLTANNEQFF
TGCGCCAGCAGCATACCCCTGACAGCTAACAATGAGCAGTTCTTC
>TRBJ1-2|-|TRBD1|TRBV5-1
CASSLEDRVVFGYTF
TGCGCCAGCAGCTTGGAGGACAGGGTTGTTTTTGGCTACACCTTC
>TRBJ2-5|-|-|TRBV10-3
CAIGGAGSQETQYF
TGTGCCATCGGTGGGGCGGGGTCGCAAGAGACCCAGTACTTC
>TRBJ2-3|once|-|TRBV9
CASSVSYTDTQYF
TGTGCCAGCAGCGTAAGCTACACAGATACGCAGTATTTT
>TRBJ2-5|-|-|TRBV5-1
CASSLSGMETQYF
TGCGCCAGCAGCTTGTCGGGGATGGAGACCCAGTACTTC
>TRBJ1-2|-|TRBD1|TRBV6-1
CASRRTGYGYTF
TGTGCCTCCCGGAGGACAGGTTATGGCTACACCTTC
>TRBJ2-1|-|-|TRBV9
CASSVFSATIYNEQFF
TGTGCCAGCAGCGTATTTAGCGCGACGATTTACAATGAGCAGTTCTTC
>TRBJ2-7|-|-|TRBV5-4
CASSTRPLASEQYF
TGTGCCAGCAGCACCCGTCCCCTAGCATCCGAGCAGTACTTC
>TRBJ1-1|-|-|TRBV6-5
CATSRRGEAFF
TGTGCCACCAGTCGGAGGGGTGAAGCTTTCTTT
>TRBJ2-7|-|TRBD2|TRBV12-5
CASGPPGTSGYYEQYF
TGTGCTAGTGGCCCCCCGGGCACTAGCGGTTACTACGAGCAGTACTTC